One T cell receptor (beta chain) is described in this entry. This specimen comes from a study of control samples from healthy donors and cancer patients. The V gene's germline CDR1 is MNHEY and CDR2 SMNVEV (reference sequence). The CDR3 is 16 residues long. With V trimmed by 6 bases and J by 3 bases, 8 bases remained unmatched. The data were produced by immunoSEQ multiplex PCR, yet TCRdb's version contains in-frame clones alone and is incomplete. The table includes about 150,000 clones, 80% to 90% detected once. The source of this sequence is a young man in good health. The source material was blood. The V gene is TRBV27, the J gene TRBJ2-1; 10 positions agree with TRBD2. CDR3 sequence reads: CASSLSGLADYNEQFF. The CDR3 region has the DNA TGTGCCAGCAGCTTGAGCGGACTAGCGGACTACAATGAGCAGTTCTTC.